A single sample is the source of the 14 T cell receptor beta chains below, sequenced in a study of T cell repertoires in cytomegalovirus infection (dated by TCRdb to 2018 to 2020). For sequencing, an Illumina HiSeq 1500 was employed. Using fastp trimming at Q25 and MiXCR clonotype assembly, TCRdb reanalyzed the public sequencing data and kept in-frame beta chains. Entries are consolidated by CDR3 protein sequence, retaining the most common genes and DNA. The sample table contains around 710,000 distinct CDR3 sequences; only one count was recorded for under 35% of them. The ten biggest clones cover over 10% of the sample. These receptors' targets are unknown. In the paper's terms, the treatment or condition label means: in vitro stimulation with specific CMV peptide epitopes to enrich CMV-specific T cells. The sequences come from cultured CD8+ T cells from PBMCs, collected from culture after CMV antigen stimulation. These receptors came from a human donor in good health (CMV status not recorded). Some clones in this sample may be carry-over from other donors' samples.

This clonotype was picked up a small number of times. The V call is TRBV27, the J call TRBJ2-7; D may be TRBD1 (5 bases). The ends were cut back, 11 bases at V and 1 base at J, with 15 bases in the middle. The CDR3 contains 13 residues. Per the germline V gene, CDR1 is MNHEY and CDR2 is SMNVEV (reference sequence). CDR3 coding DNA: TGTGCCTCAGCAGGCAGGGTTTCCTACGAGCAGTACTTC. The encoded protein is CASAGRVSYEQYF.

This chain uses TRBV4-1 with TRBJ2-7, with a possible D match to TRBD1 (5 bases). CDR1 MGHRA and CDR2 YSYEKL come from the germline V gene. V dropped 1 base and J dropped 3 bases, with 10 bases sitting between them. The CDR3 covers 14 residues. The CDR3 bases are TGCGCCAGCAGCCAAGTGGCAGGGAACTACGAGCAGTACTTC. As protein: CASSQVAGNYEQYF.

The V call is TRBV10-2, the J call TRBJ2-1, with D tentatively TRBD1 (6 bases). V gave up 8 bases and J gave up 6 bases, with 17 bases separating them. The CDR3 contains 14 residues. Germline values: CDR1 WSHSY, CDR2 SAAADI. CDR3 coding DNA: TGCGCCAGCGTCCGGGACAATATAGCCAATGAGCAGTTCTTC. Protein sequence: CASVRDNIANEQFF.

This clonotype has at least ten counts. The chain uses TRBV12-3 or TRBV12-4 and TRBJ2-2; possibly TRBD1 or TRBD2 for D (5 bases each). The V end was cut by 4 bases, the J end by 7 bases, with 22 bases between. There are 17 residues in the CDR3. The CDR3 bases are TGTGCCAGCAGTTCATGGTTCCGGGACCTGGGAGACGGGGAGCTGTTTTTT. Its protein is CASSSWFRDLGDGELFF.

The table lists this clonotype with a few counts. The rearrangement joins TRBV5-5 to TRBJ2-7; D might be TRBD1 or TRBD2, each matching 6 bases. CDR3 size: 16 residues. The ends were cut back, 1 base at V and 3 bases at J, with 17 bases in the middle. Germline CDR1 reads SGHKS; CDR2 reads YYEKEE (reference sequence). CDR3 protein: CASSLWPGAANYEQYV. In DNA form, the CDR3 reads TGTGCCAGCAGCTTGTGGCCGGGGGCGGCCAACTACGAGCAGTACGTC.

The V gene is TRBV25-1, the J gene TRBJ1-2; TRBD1 matches 7 bases. The CDR3 runs 17 residues. Germline CDR1 reads MGHDK; CDR2 reads SYGVNS. V trimming: 4 bases; J trimming: 3 bases; junction bases outside the gene matches: 14. For the CDR3, the DNA is TGTGCCAGCAGTGGCTTTCACCCCCCACAGGGGTACTATGGCTACACCTTC. It is translated as CASSGFHPPQGYYGYTF.

This clonotype was picked up many times. V usage is TRBV7-6 and J usage is TRBJ1-2; TRBD1 is a possible D gene (6 bases). The CDR3 is made up of 13 amino acids. The V end lost 5 bases, the J end lost 6 bases, and 13 bases lay between the germline ends. Germline values: CDR1 SGHVS, CDR2 FNYEAQ. The CDR3 region is CASSVPGGHGYTF. In DNA, the CDR3 is TGTGCCAGCAGCGTACCGGGGGGCCATGGCTACACCTTC.

The table lists this clonotype with a count of one. The chain joins TRBV6-5 to TRBJ1-2; 7 bases agree with TRBD1. Germline assignment: CDR1 MNHEY and CDR2 SVGAGI. This CDR3 comprises 14 residues. With V trimmed by 1 base and J by 8 bases, 7 bases remained unmatched. CDR3: CASSYLEGAGGYTF. In DNA form, the CDR3 reads TGTGCCAGCAGTTACTTAGAGGGGGCAGGGGGCTACACCTTC.

The chain has TRBV14 and TRBJ2-2; D not resolved. This CDR3 has 15 residues. The ends were cut back, 2 bases at V and 6 bases at J, with 13 bases in the middle. Germline V gene sequence: CDR1 SGHDN, CDR2 FVKESK. The chain's CDR3 is CASSQFGTAPGELFF. The CDR3 nucleotides read TGTGCCAGCAGCCAATTCGGAACAGCACCCGGGGAGCTGTTTTTT.

J is TRBJ1-6 and V is TRBV18; D uncertain. The CDR3 covers 16 residues. From germline, CDR1 is KGHSH and CDR2 LQKENI. V dropped 1 base and J dropped 10 bases, with 17 bases sitting between them. The CDR3 DNA follows: TGTGCCAGCTCACCACGGACGGACCCGGTCAGGTCACCCCTCCACTTT. This sequence encodes CASSPRTDPVRSPLHF.

This clonotype was seen a handful of times. The chain joins TRBV7-2 to TRBJ2-1; 16 nucleotides agree with TRBD2. The CDR3 length is 18 residues. CDR1 SGHTA and CDR2 FQGNSA come from the germline V gene. With 1 base clipped from V and 3 bases from J, the junction kept 3 bases outside the gene matches. The CDR3 loop reads CASSLEGLAGGLYNEQFF. DNA of the CDR3: TGTGCCAGCAGCTTAGAGGGACTAGCGGGGGGGCTCTACAATGAGCAGTTCTTC.

This clonotype was found a few times. The gene calls are TRBV24-1 and TRBJ2-5; possible D gene TRBD2, 5 bases. The germline V gene has CDR1 KGHDR and CDR2 SFDVKD. Trimming took off 3 bases at V and 2 bases at J, with 6 bases between the two ends. This CDR3 is 13 amino acids long. CDR3 bases: TGTGCCACCAGTGATCGGGGTCAAGAGACCCAGTACTTC. Amino acid sequence: CATSDRGQETQYF.

This clonotype was detected ten times or more. The chain joins TRBV27 to TRBJ2-7; maybe TRBD1 (8 bases). The CDR3 spans 15 residues. Trimming cost V 5 bases and J 2 bases, with 16 bases left between them. The germline V gene encodes CDR1 MNHEY and CDR2 SMNVEV (reference sequence). CDR3 sequence: CASSLKQGGPYEQYF. CDR3 sequence (DNA): TGTGCCAGCAGTCTAAAACAGGGGGGGCCCTACGAGCAGTACTTC.

The rearrangement joins TRBV7-6 to TRBJ1-2; D ambiguous. The CDR3 is made up of 12 amino acids. CDR1 is SGHVS and CDR2 is FNYEAQ in the germline V gene. V lost 4 bases and J lost 8, with 11 bases in between. CDR3 in amino acids: CASSSPLQGYTF. The CDR3 DNA reads as TGTGCCAGCAGCTCCCCCTTACAAGGCTACACCTTC.